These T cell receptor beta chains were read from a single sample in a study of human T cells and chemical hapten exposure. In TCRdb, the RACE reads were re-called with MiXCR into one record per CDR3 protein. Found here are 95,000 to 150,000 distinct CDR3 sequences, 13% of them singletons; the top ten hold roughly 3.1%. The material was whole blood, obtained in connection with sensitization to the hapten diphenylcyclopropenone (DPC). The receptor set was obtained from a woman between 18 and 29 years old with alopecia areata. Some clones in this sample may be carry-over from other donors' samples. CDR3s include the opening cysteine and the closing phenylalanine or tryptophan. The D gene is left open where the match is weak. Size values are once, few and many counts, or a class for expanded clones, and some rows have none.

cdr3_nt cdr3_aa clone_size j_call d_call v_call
TGTGCCAGCAGCCGACATACTAACACTGAAGCTTTCTTT CASSRHTNTEAFF few TRBJ1-1 - TRBV12-3/TRBV12-4
TGTGCCAGGGGGGGGACCGGGGAGCTGTTTTTT CARGGTGELFF - TRBJ2-2 TRBD2 TRBV2
TGTGCCAGCAGCCCCGGACAGGCTCTAGCCAAAAACATTCGGTACTTC CASSPGQALAKNIRYF once TRBJ2-4 TRBD1 TRBV6-2/TRBV6-3
TGTGCCAGCAGCGTAGATACAGGGAGCTCCTACGAGCAGTACTTC CASSVDTGSSYEQYF once TRBJ2-7 - TRBV9
TGTGCCAGCAGCCCAAAGAACGTCCTCACCGGGGAGCTGTTTTTT CASSPKNVLTGELFF - TRBJ2-2 - TRBV11-1
TGCGCCAGCAGCCAAGATCGACTGATTTCTGGAAACACCATATATTTT CASSQDRLISGNTIYF - TRBJ1-3 - TRBV4-3
TGTGCCACCAGTATGGTAGCGCCAAAGAACACCGGGGAGCTGTTTTTT CATSMVAPKNTGELFF many TRBJ2-2 - TRBV24-1
TGTGCCAGCGTCGGGGTAGCGGGGGTGCACCAAGAGACCCAGTACTTC CASVGVAGVHQETQYF - TRBJ2-5 TRBD2 TRBV2
TGCAGCGCCAAAGACAGTCACTACGAGCAGTACTTC CSAKDSHYEQYF - TRBJ2-7 - TRBV29-1
TGTGCCAGCAAAGGGGATCAGCCCCAGCATTTT CASKGDQPQHF - TRBJ1-5 - TRBV6-1
TGTGCCAGCAGCCAAGATGGGGCAGGGGCGGTTGAAGCTTTCTTT CASSQDGAGAVEAFF few TRBJ1-1 - TRBV4-2
TGTGCCAGCAGTCTAGTCTCCGTCTCGGGGGATGGCTACACCTTC CASSLVSVSGDGYTF - TRBJ1-2 - TRBV28
TGTGCCAGTACCTCGACAGGACACTATGGCTACACCTTC CASTSTGHYGYTF many TRBJ1-2 - TRBV19
TGCAGTGCTAGAGCTCGGACAGCTACCCTGTACGAGCAGTACTTC CSARARTATLYEQYF - TRBJ2-7 - TRBV20-1
TGTGCCTGGAGTCCCCCCGGCAAAAAACTGTTTTTT CAWSPPGKKLFF few TRBJ1-4 - TRBV30
TGTGCCAGCAGTATCTCAAACAGGGGCTATAACAAAAACATTCAGTACTTC CASSISNRGYNKNIQYF few TRBJ2-4 TRBD1 TRBV6-5
TGCAGCGCCGGAGAGGGAGGGGAGACCCAGTACTTC CSAGEGGETQYF few TRBJ2-5 TRBD2 TRBV29-1